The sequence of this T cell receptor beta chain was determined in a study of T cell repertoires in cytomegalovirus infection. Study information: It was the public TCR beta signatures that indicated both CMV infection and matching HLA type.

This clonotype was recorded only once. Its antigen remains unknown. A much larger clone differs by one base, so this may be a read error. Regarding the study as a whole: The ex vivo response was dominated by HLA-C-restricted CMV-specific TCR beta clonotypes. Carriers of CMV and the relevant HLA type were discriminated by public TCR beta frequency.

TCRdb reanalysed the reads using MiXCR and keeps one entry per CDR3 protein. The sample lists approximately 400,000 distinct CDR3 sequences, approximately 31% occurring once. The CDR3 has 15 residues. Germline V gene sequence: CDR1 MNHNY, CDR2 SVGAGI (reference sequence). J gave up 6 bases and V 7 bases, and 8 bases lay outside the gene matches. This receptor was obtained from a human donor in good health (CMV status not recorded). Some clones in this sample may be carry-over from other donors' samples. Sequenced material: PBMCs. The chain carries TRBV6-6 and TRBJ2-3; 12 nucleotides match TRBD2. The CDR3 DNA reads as TGTGCCAGCACCTTACTAGCGGGGGGCCTGGATACGCAGTATTTT. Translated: CASTLLAGGLDTQYF.